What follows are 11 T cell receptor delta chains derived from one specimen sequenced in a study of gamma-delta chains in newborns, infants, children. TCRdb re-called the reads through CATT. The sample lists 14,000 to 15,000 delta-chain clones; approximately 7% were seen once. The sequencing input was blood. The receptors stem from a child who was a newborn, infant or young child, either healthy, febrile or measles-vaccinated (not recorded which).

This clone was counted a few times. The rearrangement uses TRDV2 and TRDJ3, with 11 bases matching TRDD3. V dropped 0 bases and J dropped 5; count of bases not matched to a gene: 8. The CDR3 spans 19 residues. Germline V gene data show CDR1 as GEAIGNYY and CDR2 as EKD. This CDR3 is CACDTGWGIRVRDTRQMFF. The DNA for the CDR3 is TGTGCCTGTGACACCGGATGGGGGATACGAGTCAGGGACACCCGACAGATGTTTTTC.

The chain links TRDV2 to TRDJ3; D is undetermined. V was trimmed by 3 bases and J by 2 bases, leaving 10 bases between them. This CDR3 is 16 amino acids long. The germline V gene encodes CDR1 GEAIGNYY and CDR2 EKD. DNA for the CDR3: TGTGCCTGTGACGCGGTACTCACCTGGGACACCCGACAGATGTTTTTC. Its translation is CACDAVLTWDTRQMFF.

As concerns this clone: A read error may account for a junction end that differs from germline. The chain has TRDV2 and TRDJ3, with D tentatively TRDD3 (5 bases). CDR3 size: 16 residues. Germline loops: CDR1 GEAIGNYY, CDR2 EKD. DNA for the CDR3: TGTGCCTGTGACAAAATGAGCTCCTGGGACACCCGACAGACGTTTTTC. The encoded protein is CACDKMSSWDTRQTFF.

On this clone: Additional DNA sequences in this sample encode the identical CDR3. The CDR3 spells CACDTGGFFSWDTRQMFF. CDR3 in DNA: TGTGCCTGTGACACCGGGGGTTTCTTTTCCTGGGACACCCGACAGATGTTTTTC. V and J are TRDV2 and TRDJ3; D may be TRDD3 (5 bases). Trimming took 0 bases from V and 1 from J, leaving 12 bases between them. Germline CDR1 reads GEAIGNYY; CDR2 reads EKD. CDR3 length equals 18 residues.

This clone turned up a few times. Here the CDR3 reads CACDTGWGPRSFSWDTRQMFF. CDR3 nucleotides: TGTGCCTGTGACACGGGATGGGGGCCACGTTCGTTCTCCTGGGACACCCGACAGATGTTTTTC. The chain couples TRDV2 to TRDJ3, with TRDD3 as a possible D gene (6 bases). Germline CDR1 and CDR2: GEAIGNYY and EKD. The ends were cut back, 1 base at V and 0 bases at J, with 21 bases in the middle. This CDR3 is 21 amino acids long.

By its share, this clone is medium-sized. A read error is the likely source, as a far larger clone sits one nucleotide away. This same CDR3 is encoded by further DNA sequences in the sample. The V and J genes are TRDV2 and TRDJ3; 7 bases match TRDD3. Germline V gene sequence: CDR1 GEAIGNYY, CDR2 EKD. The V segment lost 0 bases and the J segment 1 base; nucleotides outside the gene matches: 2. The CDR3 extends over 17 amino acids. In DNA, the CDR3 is TGTGCCTGTGACACCTGGGGGAGTTCCTGGGACACCCGACAGATGTTTTTC. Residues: CACDTWGSSWDTRQMFF.

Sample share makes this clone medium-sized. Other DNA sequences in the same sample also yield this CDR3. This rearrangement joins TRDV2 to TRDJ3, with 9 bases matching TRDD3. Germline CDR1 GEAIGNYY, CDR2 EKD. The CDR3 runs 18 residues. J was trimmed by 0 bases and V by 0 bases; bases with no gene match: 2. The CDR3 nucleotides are TGTGCCTGTGACACCGGGGGATACAGCTCCTGGGACACCCGACAGATGTTTTTC. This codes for CACDTGGYSSWDTRQMFF.

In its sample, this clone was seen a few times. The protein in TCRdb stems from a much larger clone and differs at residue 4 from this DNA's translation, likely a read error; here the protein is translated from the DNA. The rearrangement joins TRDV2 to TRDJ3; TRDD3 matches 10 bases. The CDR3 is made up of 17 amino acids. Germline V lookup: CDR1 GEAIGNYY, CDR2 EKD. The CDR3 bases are TGTGCCTGTGGCACCCTGGGGGATACCTGGGACACCCGACAGATGTTTTTC. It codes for CACGTLGDTWDTRQMFF.

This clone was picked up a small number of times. The CDR3 loop reads CACVNLGDTPWDTRQMFF. CDR3 bases: TGTGCCTGTGTGAATCTGGGGGATACGCCCTGGGACACCCGACAGATGTTTTTC. The chain carries TRDV2 and TRDJ3; 12 bases align to TRDD3. The CDR3 runs 18 residues. Germline CDR1 is GEAIGNYY and CDR2 is EKD. The V segment lost 5 bases and the J segment 2 bases; nucleotides outside the gene matches: 6.

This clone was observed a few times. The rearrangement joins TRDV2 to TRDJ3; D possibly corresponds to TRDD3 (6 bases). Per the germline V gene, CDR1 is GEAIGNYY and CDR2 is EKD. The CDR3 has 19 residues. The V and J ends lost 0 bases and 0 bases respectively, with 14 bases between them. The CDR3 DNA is TGTGCCTGTGACACCGTAGGGGCTGGGGTCTCCTGGGACACCCGACAGATGTTTTTC. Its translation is CACDTVGAGVSWDTRQMFF.

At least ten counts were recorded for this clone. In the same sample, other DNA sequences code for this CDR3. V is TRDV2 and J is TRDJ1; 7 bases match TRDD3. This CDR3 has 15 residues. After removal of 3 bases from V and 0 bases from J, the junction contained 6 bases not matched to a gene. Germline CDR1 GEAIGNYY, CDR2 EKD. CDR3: CACDEVGIYTDKLIF. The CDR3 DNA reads TGTGCCTGTGACGAGGTGGGGATATACACCGATAAACTCATCTTT.